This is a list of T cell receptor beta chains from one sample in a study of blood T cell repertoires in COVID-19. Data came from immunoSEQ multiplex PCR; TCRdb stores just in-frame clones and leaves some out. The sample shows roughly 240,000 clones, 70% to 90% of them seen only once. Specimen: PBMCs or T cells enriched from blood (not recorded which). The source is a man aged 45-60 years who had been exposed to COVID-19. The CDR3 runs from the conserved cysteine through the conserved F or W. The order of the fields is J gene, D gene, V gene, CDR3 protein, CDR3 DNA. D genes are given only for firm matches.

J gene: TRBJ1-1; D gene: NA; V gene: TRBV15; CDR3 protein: CATSREGFGGEAFF; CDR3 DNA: TGTGCCACCAGCAGAGAAGGGTTTGGGGGGGAAGCTTTCTTT
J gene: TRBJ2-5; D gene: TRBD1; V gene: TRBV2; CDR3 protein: CASRTGGKETQYF; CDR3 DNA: TGTGCCAGCAGGACAGGGGGTAAAGAGACCCAGTACTTC
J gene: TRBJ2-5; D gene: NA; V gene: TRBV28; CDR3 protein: CASSFLLGSQETQYF; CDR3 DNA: TGTGCCAGCAGTTTTCTTCTAGGGAGTCAAGAGACCCAGTACTTC
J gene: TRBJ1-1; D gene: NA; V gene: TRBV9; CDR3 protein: CASSEYPDWNTEAFF; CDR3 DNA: TGTGCCAGCAGCGAGTACCCAGACTGGAACACTGAAGCTTTCTTT
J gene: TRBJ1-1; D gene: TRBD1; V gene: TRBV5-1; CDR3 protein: CASRLTGTEAFF; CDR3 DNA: TGCGCCAGCAGGCTGACAGGGACTGAAGCTTTCTTT
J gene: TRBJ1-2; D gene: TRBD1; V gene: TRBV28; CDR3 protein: CASSLNRGQGYTF; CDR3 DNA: TGTGCCAGCAGTTTAAATAGGGGGCAGGGCTACACCTTC
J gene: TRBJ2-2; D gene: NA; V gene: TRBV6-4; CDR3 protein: CASSDYGRQGQKELFF; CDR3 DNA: TGTGCCAGCAGTGACTACGGAAGGCAGGGGCAGAAGGAGCTGTTTTTT
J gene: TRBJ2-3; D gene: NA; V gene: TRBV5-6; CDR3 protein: CASSQITDTQYF; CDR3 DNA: TGTGCCAGCAGCCAAATCACAGATACGCAGTATTTT
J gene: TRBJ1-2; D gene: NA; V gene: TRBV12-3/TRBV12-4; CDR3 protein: CASTREVYGYTF; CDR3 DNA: TGTGCCAGCACCCGAGAGGTTTATGGCTACACCTTC
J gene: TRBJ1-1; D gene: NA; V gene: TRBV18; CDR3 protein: CASSSTGTNTEAFF; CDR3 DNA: TGTGCCAGCTCGTCGACAGGAACGAACACTGAAGCTTTCTTT
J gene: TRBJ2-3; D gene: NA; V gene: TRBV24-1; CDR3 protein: CATSDLVRGLDTQYF; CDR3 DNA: TGTGCCACCAGTGATTTAGTCAGGGGATTAGATACGCAGTATTTT
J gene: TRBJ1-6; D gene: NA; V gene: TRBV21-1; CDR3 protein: CASPWPPGQNSPLHF; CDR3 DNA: TGTGCCAGCCCCTGGCCGCCAGGCCAGAATTCACCCCTCCACTTT